This TCR beta chain was obtained from a study of cytomegalovirus exposure and HLA in healthy donors. The CDR3 sequence is 16 residues long. V lost 4 bases and J 3 bases, leaving 15 bases between the germline ends. CDR1 and CDR2 (germline): LGHNA, YSLEER. PCR used 60 Vbeta primers and 13 Jbeta primers. Generated by immunoSEQ multiplex PCR, the TCRdb table keeps only in-frame clones and is missing some. The sample lists under 200,000 clones, about 80% seen once, with about 2.6% in the top ten. The sample was PBMCs. The receptor was derived from a woman between 50 and 59 years old in good health and CMV-seropositive. The chain recombines TRBV4-3 with TRBJ2-2, with a tentative D call TRBD2 (5 bases). CDR3: CASSLRVGVDTGELFF. The CDR3 nucleotides are TGCGCCAGCAGCCTAAGGGTCGGGGTGGACACCGGGGAGCTGTTTTTT.